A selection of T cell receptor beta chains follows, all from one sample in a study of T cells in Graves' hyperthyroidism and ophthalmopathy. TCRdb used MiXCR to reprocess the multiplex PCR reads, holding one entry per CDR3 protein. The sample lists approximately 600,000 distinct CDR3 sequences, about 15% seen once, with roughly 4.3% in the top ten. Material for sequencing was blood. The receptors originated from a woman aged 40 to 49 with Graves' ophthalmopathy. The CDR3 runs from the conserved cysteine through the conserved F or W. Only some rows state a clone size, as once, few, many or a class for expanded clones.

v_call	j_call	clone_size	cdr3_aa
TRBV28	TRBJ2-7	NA	CASSLSGSYSSYEQYF
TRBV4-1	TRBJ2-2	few	CASSQEPMTGELFF
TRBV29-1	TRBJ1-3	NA	CSVGLGIRISGNTIYF
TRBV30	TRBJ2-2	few	CAWRLAGNAGELFF
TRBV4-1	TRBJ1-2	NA	CASSQVLGSYGYTF
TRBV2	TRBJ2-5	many	CASSNWDSLQETQYF
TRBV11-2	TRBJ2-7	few	CASSLSAGETYEQYF
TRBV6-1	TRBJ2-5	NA	CASNTGGGVGETQYF
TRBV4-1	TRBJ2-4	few	CASSQDRGSEGAKNIQYF
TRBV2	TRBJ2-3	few	CASRYGLDTDTQYF
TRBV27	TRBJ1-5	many	CASSDGSQPQHF
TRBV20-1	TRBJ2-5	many	CSARVRQETQYF
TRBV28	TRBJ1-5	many	CASSLMGTQPQHF
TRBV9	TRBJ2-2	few	CASSVLRDTGELFF
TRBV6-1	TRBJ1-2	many	CASRDRVFGYTF
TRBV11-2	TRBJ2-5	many	CASSLKNPAGTQETQYF
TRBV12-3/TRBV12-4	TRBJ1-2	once	CASSYYGTGVYGYTF
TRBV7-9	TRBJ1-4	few	CASSSRGSNEKLFF
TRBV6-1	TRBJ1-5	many	CASSEISNQPQHF
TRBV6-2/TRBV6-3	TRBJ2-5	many	CASSYFVATDGGETQYF
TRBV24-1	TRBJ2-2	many	CATSEASGRARTGELFF
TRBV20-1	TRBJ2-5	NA	CSAVGGQGADQETQHF
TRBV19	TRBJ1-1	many	CASTQGRGDSRSEAFF
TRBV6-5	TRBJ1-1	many	CASSYGRETEAFF
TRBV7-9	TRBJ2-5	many	CASSVGGRQETQYF
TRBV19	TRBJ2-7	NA	CASSIRDRGTYEQYF
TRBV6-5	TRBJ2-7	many	CASSYDPRGGSYEQYF
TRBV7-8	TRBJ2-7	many	CASRPTAIIGFQGPYEQYF
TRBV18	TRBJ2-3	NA	CASSPPGTDTQYF
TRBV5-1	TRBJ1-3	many	CASSVTGSGNTIYF
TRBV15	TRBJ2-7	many	CATSSRRLAGHYEQYF